The next 26 T cell receptor beta chains were all read from a single sample in a study of molecular identifiers for immune sequencing clone quantification. TCRdb re-called the PCR reads with MiXCR, one entry per CDR3 protein. The repertoire has about 640,000 distinct CDR3 sequences, just under 20% of them found once; the top ten carry roughly 0.9%. The sequenced sample consisted of naive CD8+ T cells from blood, with Jurkat cell RNA spiked in. Subset reported: FACS-sorted CD8+CD4-CCR7+CD45RA+ naive T cells. The receptors shown here come from a human donor in good health. Some libraries in this study had Jurkat cell RNA spiked in.

The V and J genes are TRBV3-1 and TRBJ2-2; no definite D call. Germline CDR1 reads LGHDT; CDR2 reads YNNKEL (reference sequence). V dropped 5 bases and J dropped 0 bases, with 13 bases sitting between them. CDR3 size: 16 residues. The CDR3 coding sequence is TGTGCCAGCAGCAGCCTGGCAGGACCGAACACCGGGGAGCTGTTTTTT. Translation: CASSSLAGPNTGELFF.

In this sample, this clonotype turned up many times. The gene calls are TRBV12-3 or TRBV12-4 and TRBJ2-2; no reliable D call. The CDR3 is 13 residues long. V was cut by 6 bases and J by 7 bases, with 12 bases left in between. The CDR3 here is CASRTYGDGELFF. The CDR3 bases are TGTGCCAGCAGGACCTACGGTGACGGGGAGCTGTTTTTT.

This clonotype was counted at least ten times. V and J are TRBV7-9 and TRBJ1-4; D not certain. The CDR3 consists of 16 residues. V was pared by 0 bases and J by 7 bases, with 15 bases between. In germline, CDR1 is SEHNR, CDR2 FQNEAQ (reference sequence). CDR3 sequence reads: CASSLALARTSEKLFF. In DNA form, the CDR3 reads TGTGCCAGCAGCTTAGCGCTGGCCAGGACGTCTGAAAAACTGTTTTTT.

About this clonotype itself: A much bigger clone sits one base away, suggesting this may be a read error. The chain joins TRBV27 to TRBJ1-5, with D tentatively TRBD1 (5 bases). The CDR3 has 15 residues. V was trimmed by 2 bases and J by 5 bases, leaving 13 bases between them. CDR1 and CDR2 (germline): MNHEY, SMNVEV (reference sequence). The CDR3 DNA reads as TGTGCCAGCAGTTTAGTTGGGGGAGGCGATCAGCCCCAGCATTTT. Protein sequence: CASSLVGGGDQPQHF.

This clonotype was seen many times. This chain uses TRBV9 with TRBJ1-4; TRBD1 is a possible D gene (6 bases). V dropped 0 bases and J dropped 7 bases, with 13 bases sitting between them. Germline-derived CDR1 and CDR2 are SGDLS and YYNGEE. The CDR3 is made up of 15 amino acids. CDR3 sequence: CASSVGGGRGEKLFF. The CDR3 coding sequence is TGTGCCAGCAGCGTAGGAGGGGGGCGAGGTGAAAAACTGTTTTTT.

This clonotype occurred many times. The chain uses TRBV6-5 and TRBJ2-5; D possibly corresponds to TRBD2 (5 bases). V was cut by 10 bases and J by 1 base, with 19 bases left in between. This CDR3 has 15 residues. The germline CDR1 and CDR2 sequences are MNHEY and SVGAGI. CDR3 nucleotides: TGTGCCACTGCGGACTCCGGAAATGCCCAAGAGACCCAGTACTTC. As protein: CATADSGNAQETQYF.

This clonotype has just one count. One base away lies a much larger clone, so this may be a sequencing read error. This rearrangement joins TRBV5-3 to TRBJ2-7; 10 nucleotides agree with TRBD2. TRBV5-3 is an open reading frame whose function is uncertain. V lost 8 bases and J lost 4; bases outside the gene matches: 12. The CDR3 sequence is 15 residues long. CDR3 DNA sequence: TGTGCCAGCAGCGACGCTAGCGGGGGCCTATACGAGCAGTACTTC. This gives the protein CASSDASGGLYEQYF.

In the case of this clonotype: A much larger clone lies a single base off, so this may be a read error. CDR3 region: CSATLAGRACEQYF. In DNA form, the CDR3 reads TGCAGTGCTACTCTAGCGGGGAGGGCCTGCGAGCAGTACTTC. The chain joins TRBV20-1 to TRBJ2-7; 9 positions agree with TRBD2. The germline V gene encodes CDR1 DFQATT and CDR2 SNEGSKA (reference sequence). The V segment lost 4 bases and the J segment 6 bases; nucleotides outside the gene matches: 10. CDR3 length: 14 amino acids.

Ten or more counts support this clonotype. The rearrangement links TRBV6-2 or TRBV6-3 to TRBJ2-7; a possible D gene is TRBD1 (5 bases). This CDR3 contains 13 residues. V lost 4 bases and J 0 bases, leaving 7 bases between the germline ends. Germline-derived CDR1 and CDR2 are MNHEY and SVGEGT. CDR3 nucleotide sequence: TGTGCCAGCAGTTGGGGCTTCTCCTACGAGCAGTACTTC. This encodes CASSWGFSYEQYF.

With respect to this clonotype: The junction departs from germline at one end; a sequencing error may be responsible. The rearrangement joins TRBV27 to TRBJ1-3; D gene uncertain. The germline V gene has CDR1 MNHEY and CDR2 SMNVEV (reference sequence). The length of the CDR3 is 16 residues. Here the CDR3 reads CASSLSDPADGNTVYF. In DNA form, the CDR3 reads TGTGCCAGCAGTTTATCCGACCCAGCGGACGGAAACACCGTATATTTT.

This clonotype was counted ten times or more. This chain connects TRBV11-2 to TRBJ2-3; D ambiguous. Germline V gene lookup returns CDR1 SGHAT and CDR2 FQNNGV. CDR3 length equals 13 residues. The ends were cut back, 2 bases at V and 4 bases at J, with 7 bases in the middle. CDR3 residues: CASSLLPSDTQYF. The CDR3 DNA follows: TGTGCCAGCAGCTTACTTCCTTCAGATACGCAGTATTTT.

The rearrangement joins TRBV4-1 to TRBJ2-1; perhaps TRBD2 as D (7 bases). Germline V gives CDR1 MGHRA, CDR2 YSYEKL. The CDR3 contains 15 residues. Trimming removed 4 bases from V and 8 bases from J, with 18 bases in between. The CDR3 loop reads CASSPYVGGLDEQFF. The CDR3 nucleotides are TGCGCCAGCAGCCCTTATGTGGGGGGGCTCGATGAGCAGTTCTTC.

To note about this clonotype: This could be a read error, since a much larger clone is one nucleotide away. The rearrangement links TRBV28 to TRBJ1-2, with D maybe TRBD1 (5 bases). Trimming shortened V by 6 bases and J by 2 bases, and 13 bases separated the two germline ends. This CDR3 has 14 residues. Per the germline V gene, CDR1 is MDHEN and CDR2 is SYDVKM. The CDR3 loop reads CASRIRGLNYGYTF. In nucleotides, the CDR3 is TGTGCCAGCAGGATACGGGGGTTGAACTATGGCTACACCTTC.

This clonotype was found many times. The V and J genes are TRBV29-1 and TRBJ2-5; D unresolved. The V end lost 2 bases, the J end lost 1 base, and 11 bases lay between the germline ends. This CDR3 comprises 14 residues. The germline V gene encodes CDR1 SQVTM and CDR2 ANQGSEA. The CDR3 spells CSVERLNFQETQYF. In DNA form, the CDR3 reads TGCAGCGTTGAACGCCTGAATTTCCAAGAGACCCAGTACTTC.

The rearrangement joins TRBV2 to TRBJ1-4; no definite D call. The CDR3 runs 14 residues. V was trimmed by 2 bases and J by 7 bases, leaving 11 bases between them. Looked up from germline, CDR1 is SNHLY and CDR2 is FYNNEI. The CDR3 reads CASSEIGPGEKLFF. The CDR3, as DNA: TGTGCCAGCAGTGAAATAGGGCCGGGTGAAAAACTGTTTTTT.

This clonotype was found a few times. The V and J genes are TRBV19 and TRBJ1-1; D is uncertain. Trimming pared 3 bases from V and 8 bases from J, leaving 7 bases between. This CDR3 spans 11 amino acids. CDR1 and CDR2 (germline): LNHDA, SQIVND (reference sequence). CDR3 region: CASSIWPEAFF. CDR3 in DNA: TGTGCCAGTAGTATCTGGCCCGAAGCTTTCTTT. The complete variable domain, with remaining parts taken from reference TRBV19 and TRBJ1-1, reads DGGITQSPKYLFRKEGQNVTLSCEQNLNHDAMYWYRQDPGQGLRLIYYSQIVNDFQKGDIAEGYSVSREKKESFPLTVTSAQKNPTAFYLCASSIWPEAFFGQGTRLTVV.

The chain employs TRBV3-1 and TRBJ2-6; D is unresolved. Germline values: CDR1 LGHDT, CDR2 YNNKEL (reference sequence). CDR3 length: 18 residues. The V end lost 1 base, the J end lost 0 bases, and 13 bases lay between the germline ends. CDR3 bases: TGTGCCAGCAGCCAAGTTTTTTCGATAGCCTCTGGGGCCAACGTCCTGACTTTC. It encodes CASSQVFSIASGANVLTF.

A few counts support this clonotype. This rearrangement joins TRBV10-3 to TRBJ2-1, with 7 bases fitting TRBD2. J was trimmed by 9 bases and V by 3 bases; bases with no gene match: 14. Germline V lookup: CDR1 ENHRY, CDR2 SYGVKD. The CDR3 has 16 residues. The chain's CDR3 is CAISEERLALVGEQFF. CDR3 DNA: TGTGCCATCAGTGAAGAGCGACTAGCCCTGGTGGGTGAGCAGTTCTTC.

This clonotype came up many times. The chain links TRBV15 to TRBJ1-1; D gene uncertain. This CDR3 comprises 12 residues. V was cut by 1 base and J by 5 bases, with 5 bases left in between. CDR1 LNHNV and CDR2 YYDKDF come from the germline V gene (reference sequence). CDR3 bases: TGTGCCACCAGCAGAGGGGATACTGAAGCTTTCTTT. It translates to CATSRGDTEAFF.

The table lists this clonotype with many counts. The V and J genes are TRBV6-2 or TRBV6-3 and TRBJ2-3, with D tentatively TRBD2 (5 bases). CDR3 length: 17 residues. In germline, CDR1 is MNHEY, CDR2 SVGEGT. V dropped 2 bases and J dropped 6 bases, with 21 bases sitting between them. The CDR3 DNA is TGTGCCAGCAGTTACGAATACGGGGATACTGCACCGGATACGCAGTATTTT. Protein: CASSYEYGDTAPDTQYF.

In its sample, this clonotype was seen many times. The gene calls are TRBV6-5 and TRBJ2-1, with TRBD1 matching 8 bases. V was clipped by 3 bases and J by 8 bases; unmatched bases: 9. Germline lookup yields CDR1 MNHEY and CDR2 SVGAGI. The CDR3 runs 15 residues. The CDR3 loop is CASSYGGQGAYEQFF. As DNA, the CDR3 is TGTGCCAGCAGTTATGGGGGGCAGGGGGCGTATGAGCAGTTCTTC.

The table lists this clonotype with many counts. The chain employs TRBV27 and TRBJ1-5; no reliable D call. Germline CDR1 and CDR2: MNHEY and SMNVEV (reference sequence). This CDR3 has 16 residues. V was pared by 2 bases and J by 0 bases, with 11 bases between. CDR3 nucleotides: TGTGCCAGCAGTTTAAGTCCACCTTATAGCAATCAGCCCCAGCATTTT. Its protein product is CASSLSPPYSNQPQHF.

In this sample, this clonotype turned up many times. This sequence joins TRBV27 and TRBJ2-3; perhaps TRBD1 as D (6 bases). The CDR3 totals 16 residues. The germline CDR1 and CDR2 sequences are MNHEY and SMNVEV (reference sequence). With 6 bases removed from V and 1 base from J, the gap between germline ends came to 17 bases. The CDR3 DNA reads as TGTGCCAGCAGCCCTACAGTCAGGGGAGGCACAGATACGCAGTATTTT. Protein: CASSPTVRGGTDTQYF.

This clonotype occurred many times. The DNA of the CDR3 is TGCGCCAGCAATGGGGGAGATTCTGGGGCCAACGTCCTGACTTTC. As protein: CASNGGDSGANVLTF. The chain carries TRBV10-2 and TRBJ2-6; D possibly matches TRBD1 or TRBD2 (5 bases each). V was pared by 7 bases and J by 1 base, with 11 bases between. Germline CDR1 and CDR2: WSHSY and SAAADI. The length of the CDR3 is 15 residues.

This clonotype appeared many times. J is TRBJ2-7 and V is TRBV9, with D unclear. The germline gives CDR1 SGDLS, CDR2 YYNGEE. The CDR3 length is 13 residues. The ends were cut back, 4 bases at V and 3 bases at J, with 11 bases in the middle. This CDR3 is CASSPDGNYEQYF. The CDR3 bases are TGTGCCAGCAGCCCAGATGGGAACTACGAGCAGTACTTC.

The chain recombines TRBV18 with TRBJ2-5; 8 bases line up with TRBD1. CDR3 length: 15 amino acids. V trimming: 2 bases; J trimming: 2 bases; junction bases outside the gene matches: 4. Germline V lookup: CDR1 KGHSH, CDR2 LQKENI. CDR3 in amino acids: CASSPRGQVQETQYF. CDR3 nucleotide sequence: TGTGCCAGCTCACCAAGGGGACAGGTGCAAGAGACCCAGTACTTC.